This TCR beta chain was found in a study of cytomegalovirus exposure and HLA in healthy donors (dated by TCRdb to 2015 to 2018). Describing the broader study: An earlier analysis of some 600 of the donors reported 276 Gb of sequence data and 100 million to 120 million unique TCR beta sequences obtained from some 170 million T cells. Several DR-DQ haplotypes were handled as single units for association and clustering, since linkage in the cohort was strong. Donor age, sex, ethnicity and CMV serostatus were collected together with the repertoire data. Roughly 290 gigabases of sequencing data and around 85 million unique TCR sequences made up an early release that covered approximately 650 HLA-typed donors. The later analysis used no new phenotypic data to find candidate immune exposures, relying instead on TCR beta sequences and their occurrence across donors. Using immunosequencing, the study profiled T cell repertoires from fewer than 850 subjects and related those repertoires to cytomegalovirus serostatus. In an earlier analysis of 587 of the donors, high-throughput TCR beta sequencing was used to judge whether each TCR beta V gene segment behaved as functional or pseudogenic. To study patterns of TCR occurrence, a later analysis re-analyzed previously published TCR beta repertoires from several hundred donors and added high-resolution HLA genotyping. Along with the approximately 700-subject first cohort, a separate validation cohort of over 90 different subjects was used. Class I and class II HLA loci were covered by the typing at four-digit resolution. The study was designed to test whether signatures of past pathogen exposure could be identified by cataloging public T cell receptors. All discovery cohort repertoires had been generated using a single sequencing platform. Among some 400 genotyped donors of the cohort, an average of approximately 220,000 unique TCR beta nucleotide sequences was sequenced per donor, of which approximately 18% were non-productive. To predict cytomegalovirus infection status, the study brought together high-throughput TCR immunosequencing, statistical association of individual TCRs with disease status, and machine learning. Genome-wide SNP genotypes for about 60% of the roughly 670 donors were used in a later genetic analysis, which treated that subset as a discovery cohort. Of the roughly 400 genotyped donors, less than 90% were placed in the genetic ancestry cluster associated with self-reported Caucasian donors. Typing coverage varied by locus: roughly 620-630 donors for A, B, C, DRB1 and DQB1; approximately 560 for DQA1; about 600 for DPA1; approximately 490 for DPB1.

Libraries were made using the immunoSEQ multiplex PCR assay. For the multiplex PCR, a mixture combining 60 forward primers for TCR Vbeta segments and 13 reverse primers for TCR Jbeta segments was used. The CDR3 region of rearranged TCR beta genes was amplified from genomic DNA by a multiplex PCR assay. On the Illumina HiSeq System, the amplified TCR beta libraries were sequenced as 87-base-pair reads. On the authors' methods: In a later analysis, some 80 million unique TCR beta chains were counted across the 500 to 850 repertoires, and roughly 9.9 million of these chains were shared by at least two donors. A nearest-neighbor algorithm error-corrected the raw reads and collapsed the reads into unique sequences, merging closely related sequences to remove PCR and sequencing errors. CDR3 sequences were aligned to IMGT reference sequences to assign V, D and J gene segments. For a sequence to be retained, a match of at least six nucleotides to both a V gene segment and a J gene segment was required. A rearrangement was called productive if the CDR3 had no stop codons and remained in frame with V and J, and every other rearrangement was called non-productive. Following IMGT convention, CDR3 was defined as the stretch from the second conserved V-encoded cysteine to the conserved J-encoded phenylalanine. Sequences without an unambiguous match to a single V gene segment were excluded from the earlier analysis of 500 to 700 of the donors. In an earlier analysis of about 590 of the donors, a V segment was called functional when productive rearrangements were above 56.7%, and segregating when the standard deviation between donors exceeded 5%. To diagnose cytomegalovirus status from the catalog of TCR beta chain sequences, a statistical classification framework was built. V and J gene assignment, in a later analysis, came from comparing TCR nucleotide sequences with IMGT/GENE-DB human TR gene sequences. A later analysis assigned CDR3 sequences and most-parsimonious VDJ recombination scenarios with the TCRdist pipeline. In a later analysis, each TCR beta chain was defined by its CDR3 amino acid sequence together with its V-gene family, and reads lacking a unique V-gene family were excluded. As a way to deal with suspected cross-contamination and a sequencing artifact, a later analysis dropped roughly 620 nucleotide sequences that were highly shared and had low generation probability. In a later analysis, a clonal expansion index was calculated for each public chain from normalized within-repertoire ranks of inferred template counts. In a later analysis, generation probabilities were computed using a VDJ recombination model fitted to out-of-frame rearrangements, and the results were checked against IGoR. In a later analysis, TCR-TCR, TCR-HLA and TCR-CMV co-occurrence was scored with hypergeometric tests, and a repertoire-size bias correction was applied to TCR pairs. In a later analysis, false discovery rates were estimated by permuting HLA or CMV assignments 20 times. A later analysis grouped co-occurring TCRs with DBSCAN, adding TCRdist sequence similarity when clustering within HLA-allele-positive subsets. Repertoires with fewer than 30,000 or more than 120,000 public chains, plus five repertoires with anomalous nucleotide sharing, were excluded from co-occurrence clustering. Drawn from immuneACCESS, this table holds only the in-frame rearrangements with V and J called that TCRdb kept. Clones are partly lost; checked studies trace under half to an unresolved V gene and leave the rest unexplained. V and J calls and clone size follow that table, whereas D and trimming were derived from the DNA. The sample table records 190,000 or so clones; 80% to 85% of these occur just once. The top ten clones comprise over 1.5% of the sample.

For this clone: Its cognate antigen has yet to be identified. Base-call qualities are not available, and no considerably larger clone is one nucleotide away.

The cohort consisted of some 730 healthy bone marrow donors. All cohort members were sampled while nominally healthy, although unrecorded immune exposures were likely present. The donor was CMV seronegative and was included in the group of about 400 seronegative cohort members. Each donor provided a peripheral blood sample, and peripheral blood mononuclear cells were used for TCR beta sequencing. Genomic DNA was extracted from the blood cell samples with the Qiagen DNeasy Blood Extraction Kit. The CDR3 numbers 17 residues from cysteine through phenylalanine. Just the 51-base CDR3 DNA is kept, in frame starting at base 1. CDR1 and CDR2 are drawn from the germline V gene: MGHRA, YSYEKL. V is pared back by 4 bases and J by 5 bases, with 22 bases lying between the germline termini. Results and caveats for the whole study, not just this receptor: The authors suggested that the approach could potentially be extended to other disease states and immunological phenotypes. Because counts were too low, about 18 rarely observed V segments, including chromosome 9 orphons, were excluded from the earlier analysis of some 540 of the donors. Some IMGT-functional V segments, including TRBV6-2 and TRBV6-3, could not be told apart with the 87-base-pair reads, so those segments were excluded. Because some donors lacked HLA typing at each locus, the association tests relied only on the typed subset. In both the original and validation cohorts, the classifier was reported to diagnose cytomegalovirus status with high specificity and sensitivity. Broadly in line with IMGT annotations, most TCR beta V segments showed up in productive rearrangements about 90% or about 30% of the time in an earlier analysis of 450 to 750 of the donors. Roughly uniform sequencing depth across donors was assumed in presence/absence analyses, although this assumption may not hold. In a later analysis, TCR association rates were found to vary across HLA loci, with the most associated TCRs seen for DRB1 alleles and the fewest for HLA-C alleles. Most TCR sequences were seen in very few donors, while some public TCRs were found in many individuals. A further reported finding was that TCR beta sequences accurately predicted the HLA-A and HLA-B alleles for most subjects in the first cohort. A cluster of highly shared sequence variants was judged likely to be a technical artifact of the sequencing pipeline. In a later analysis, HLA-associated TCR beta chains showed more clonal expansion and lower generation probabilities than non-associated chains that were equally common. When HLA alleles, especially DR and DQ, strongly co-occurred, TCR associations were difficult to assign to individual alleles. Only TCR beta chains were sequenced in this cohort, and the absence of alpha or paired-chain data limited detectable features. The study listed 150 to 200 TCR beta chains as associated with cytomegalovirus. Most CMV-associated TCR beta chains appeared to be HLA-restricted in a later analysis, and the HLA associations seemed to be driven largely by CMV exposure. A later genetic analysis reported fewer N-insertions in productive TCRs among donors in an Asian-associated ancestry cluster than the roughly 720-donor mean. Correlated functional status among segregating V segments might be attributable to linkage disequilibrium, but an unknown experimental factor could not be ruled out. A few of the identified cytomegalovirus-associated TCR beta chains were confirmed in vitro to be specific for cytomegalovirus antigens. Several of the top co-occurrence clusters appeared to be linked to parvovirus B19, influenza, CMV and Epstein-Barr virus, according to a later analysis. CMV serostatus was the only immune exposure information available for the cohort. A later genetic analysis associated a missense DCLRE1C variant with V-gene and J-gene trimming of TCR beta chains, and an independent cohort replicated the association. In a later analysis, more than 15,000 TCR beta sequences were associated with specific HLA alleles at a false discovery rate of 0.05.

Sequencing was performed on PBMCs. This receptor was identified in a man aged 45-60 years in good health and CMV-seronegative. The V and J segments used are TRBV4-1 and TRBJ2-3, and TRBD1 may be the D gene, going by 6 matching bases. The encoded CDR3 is CASSPAAGAFVGDTQYF. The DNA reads TGCGCCAGCAGCCCTGCTGCAGGGGCCTTTGTTGGAGATACGCAGTATTTT.